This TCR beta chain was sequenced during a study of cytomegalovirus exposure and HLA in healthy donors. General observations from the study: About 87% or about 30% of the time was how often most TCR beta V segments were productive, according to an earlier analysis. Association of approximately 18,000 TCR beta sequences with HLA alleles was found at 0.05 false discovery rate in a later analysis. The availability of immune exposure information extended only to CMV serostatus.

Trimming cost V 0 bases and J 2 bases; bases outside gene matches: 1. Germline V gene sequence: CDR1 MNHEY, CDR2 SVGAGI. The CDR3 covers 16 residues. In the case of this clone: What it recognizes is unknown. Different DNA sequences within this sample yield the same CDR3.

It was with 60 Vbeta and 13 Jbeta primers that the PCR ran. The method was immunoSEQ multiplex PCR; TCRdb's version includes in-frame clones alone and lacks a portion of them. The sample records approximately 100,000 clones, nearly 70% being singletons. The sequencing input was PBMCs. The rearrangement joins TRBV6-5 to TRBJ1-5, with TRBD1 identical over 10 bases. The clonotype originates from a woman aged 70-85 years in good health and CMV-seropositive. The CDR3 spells CASSYSGTGGNQPQHF. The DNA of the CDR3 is TGTGCCAGCAGTTACTCGGGGACAGGGGGCAATCAGCCCCAGCATTTT.